This T cell receptor beta chain was recorded in a study of blood T cell repertoires in COVID-19. Study in general: Both acute and convalescent COVID-19 samples were obtained from the United States, Italy and Spain. Sample material is recorded as cDNA or gDNA derived from T cells, B-cell-depleted T cells, or PBMCs.

V gave up 0 bases and J gave up 7 bases; unmatched junction bases: 2. CDR1 and CDR2 (germline): MGHRA, YSYEKL. The CDR3 sequence is 15 residues long. This clone was seen once. Source study methods: Reference gene primer amplification yielded estimated nucleated cell counts. TCRdb keeps only in-frame clones here, not all; method: immunoSEQ multiplex PCR. Clone size and V and J calls were adopted from that table, with D and trimming inferred from the DNA. Among about 220,000 clones listed, 80% to 85% were seen once. Sequenced sample: peripheral blood. V is TRBV4-1 and J is TRBJ1-6, with 8 positions matching TRBD1. The sequence was obtained from a woman aged 25 to 39 who had recovered from COVID-19. The CDR3 DNA reads TGCGCCAGCAGCCAAGAGGGGGACAGGAATTCACCCCTCCACTTT. Translated, it gives CASSQEGDRNSPLHF.